This is a list of T cell receptor beta chains from one sample in a study of OX40 agonist ivuxolimab in advanced cancers. Sequencing used immunoSEQ multiplex PCR; TCRdb keeps in-frame clones, though not all of them. The sample has under 75,000 clones, around 81% seen once. The sequences come from CD4+ or CD8+ T cells sorted from blood, collected in a trial of the OX40 agonist ivuxolimab. The source of these receptors is an adult with an advanced solid tumor such as melanoma, head and neck, liver or kidney cancer. The CDR3 runs from the conserved cysteine through the conserved F or W. D genes are given only for firm matches. Not all rows give a size; the values are once, few, many and, for expanded clones, a class.

DNA: TGTGCCAGCAGCTCGCAACAGGGGCCCGCCCTGGCTTTCTTT
CDR3: CASSSQQGPALAFF
J: TRBJ1-1
size: -
D: TRBD1
length: 14
V: TRBV7-2

DNA: TGTGCCAGCAGCCCGGGGGGCACCCCTCTTGGAGCTTTCTTT
CDR3: CASSPGGTPLGAFF
J: TRBJ1-1
size: -
D: -
length: 14
V: TRBV5-6

DNA: TGTGCCAGCAGCGTAGAGGTGGAGACCCAGTACTTC
CDR3: CASSVEVETQYF
J: TRBJ2-5
size: -
D: -
length: 12
V: TRBV9

DNA: TGCGCCAGCAGCTCAAGACTAGCGGGGGGCCAAGAGACCCAGTACTTC
CDR3: CASSSRLAGGQETQYF
J: TRBJ2-5
size: -
D: TRBD2
length: 16
V: TRBV5-1

DNA: TGTGCCAGCAGTGCAGGGATCGGACCCTACGAGCAGTACTTC
CDR3: CASSAGIGPYEQYF
J: TRBJ2-7
size: once
D: -
length: 14
V: TRBV6-4

DNA: TGTGCCAGCTCACCATCTGTCGGGGAGATTAGGTATTTT
CDR3: CASSPSVGEIRYF
J: TRBJ2-3
size: once
D: -
length: 13
V: TRBV18

DNA: TGTGCCAGCACCCCGGAGCGTTACTACGAGCAGTACTTC
CDR3: CASTPERYYEQYF
J: TRBJ2-7
size: -
D: -
length: 13
V: TRBV7-6

DNA: TGTGCCAGTAGTGTTTCCTCGGTAGCTGAGCAGTTCTTC
CDR3: CASSVSSVAEQFF
J: TRBJ2-1
size: -
D: -
length: 13
V: TRBV19

DNA: TGTGCCAGCAGTCCCCCGCTGGGCGGGGAGTACTTC
CDR3: CASSPPLGGEYF
J: TRBJ2-7
size: -
D: -
length: 12
V: TRBV21-1

DNA: TGTGCCAGCAGCCGAGGGGGGAGTCAGGGACTTCCGAACACTGAAGCTTTCTTT
CDR3: CASSRGGSQGLPNTEAFF
J: TRBJ1-1
size: -
D: -
length: 18
V: TRBV7-7

DNA: TGTGCCAGCAGCCAAGATCAAACTACGAGGCAGTACTTC
CDR3: CASSQDQTTRQYF
J: TRBJ2-7
size: -
D: -
length: 13
V: TRBV14

DNA: TGTGCCAGCAGTTTACGGGGGGCAGATACGCAGTATTTT
CDR3: CASSLRGADTQYF
J: TRBJ2-3
size: once
D: TRBD2
length: 13
V: TRBV27

DNA: TGTGCCAGCGCCCGGGACAGGTCCTACGAGCAGTACTTC
CDR3: CASARDRSYEQYF
J: TRBJ2-7
size: -
D: TRBD1
length: 13
V: TRBV5-6

DNA: TGTGCCAGCAGCGTGACTGCTTACACTGAAGCTTTCTTT
CDR3: CASSVTAYTEAFF
J: TRBJ1-1
size: -
D: -
length: 13
V: TRBV11-3

DNA: TGTGCCAGCAGCTTAGGCACAGGGGTGGCTAACACTGAAGCTTTCTTT
CDR3: CASSLGTGVANTEAFF
J: TRBJ1-1
size: -
D: TRBD1
length: 16
V: TRBV7-9

DNA: TGTGCCAGCACCCGACCCCCAGGGGGCGCGGGTAAGACCCAGTACTTC
CDR3: CASTRPPGGAGKTQYF
J: TRBJ2-5
size: -
D: -
length: 16
V: TRBV21-1

DNA: TGTGCCAGCAGCCAAGTGGGGAGCGCTGAAGCTTTCTTT
CDR3: CASSQVGSAEAFF
J: TRBJ1-1
size: -
D: -
length: 13
V: TRBV14

DNA: TGTGCCAGCAGCTTAAGGGACAGGGGCGAGCAGTACTTC
CDR3: CASSLRDRGEQYF
J: TRBJ2-7
size: few
D: TRBD1
length: 13
V: TRBV7-6

DNA: TGCAGCGTCAGTCCCGGCACAGATACGCAGTATTTT
CDR3: CSVSPGTDTQYF
J: TRBJ2-3
size: -
D: -
length: 12
V: TRBV29-1

DNA: TGCGCCAGCAGCCCCTCAGGGCGGGGGTTCGCAGAGACCCAGTACTTC
CDR3: CASSPSGRGFAETQYF
J: TRBJ2-5
size: -
D: TRBD2
length: 16
V: TRBV5-1

DNA: TGTGCCAGTAGTATTATGGGGTACGATGAGCAGTTCTTC
CDR3: CASSIMGYDEQFF
J: TRBJ2-1
size: -
D: -
length: 13
V: TRBV19

DNA: TGTGCCAGCAGCTTGGGACAGGGGGTGGACTATGGCTACACCTTC
CDR3: CASSLGQGVDYGYTF
J: TRBJ1-2
size: few
D: TRBD1
length: 15
V: TRBV5-5

DNA: TGTGCCTGGAGTGCGGGGACTAGCAGTCAGTATTTT
CDR3: CAWSAGTSSQYF
J: TRBJ2-3
size: -
D: TRBD2
length: 12
V: TRBV30

DNA: TGTGCCAGCAGCCCCGGACTAGCGAATGGAGATACGCAGTATTTT
CDR3: CASSPGLANGDTQYF
J: TRBJ2-3
size: -
D: TRBD2
length: 15
V: TRBV7-9

DNA: TGTGCCAGTAGCGACGGACAGCGCTCTGGAAACACCATATATTTT
CDR3: CASSDGQRSGNTIYF
J: TRBJ1-3
size: -
D: -
length: 15
V: TRBV19

DNA: TGTGCCAGCAGCTTATCGGGAAACTATGGCTACACCTTC
CDR3: CASSLSGNYGYTF
J: TRBJ1-2
size: -
D: -
length: 13
V: TRBV5-5

DNA: TGTGCCTGGGGGACAGGGATCTACGAGCAGTACTTC
CDR3: CAWGTGIYEQYF
J: TRBJ2-7
size: -
D: TRBD1
length: 12
V: TRBV30

DNA: TGCGCCAGCAGCTGGGACAGGGCCGGCGCCAACACCGGGGAGCTGTTTTTT
CDR3: CASSWDRAGANTGELFF
J: TRBJ2-2
size: once
D: TRBD1
length: 17
V: TRBV4-1

DNA: TGTGCCTGGAGTGATTCCGTCGACTACAATGAGCAGTTCTTC
CDR3: CAWSDSVDYNEQFF
J: TRBJ2-1
size: -
D: -
length: 14
V: TRBV30

DNA: TGTGCCAGCAGCGTAGAAAGGGGACTAGGTGGAAACACCATATATTTT
CDR3: CASSVERGLGGNTIYF
J: TRBJ1-3
size: -
D: -
length: 16
V: TRBV9

DNA: TGTGCCAGTGACCAGGGCAGGGTGAAGAAAGGAATGAACACTGAAGCTTTCTTT
CDR3: CASDQGRVKKGMNTEAFF
J: TRBJ1-1
size: -
D: -
length: 18
V: TRBV19

DNA: TGTGCCAGCAGCTTGGAACAGGGGGTCACTGAAGCTTTCTTT
CDR3: CASSLEQGVTEAFF
J: TRBJ1-1
size: -
D: TRBD1
length: 14
V: TRBV5-4

DNA: TGTGCCAGCAGCGTACAGCCGGGGAATTCACCCCTCCACTTT
CDR3: CASSVQPGNSPLHF
J: TRBJ1-6
size: -
D: -
length: 14
V: TRBV7-3

DNA: TGTGCCAGCAGCGTTAGCGGGGGGGCCGTTTTGGCAGATACGCAGTATTTT
CDR3: CASSVSGGAVLADTQYF
J: TRBJ2-3
size: -
D: TRBD2
length: 17
V: TRBV9

DNA: TGTGCCAGCAGTGAAGACAGCTCTGGGGCCAACGTCCTGACTTTC
CDR3: CASSEDSSGANVLTF
J: TRBJ2-6
size: -
D: -
length: 15
V: TRBV6-1

DNA: TGCGCCAGCAGCCGGAAGGAGGGGGGAGGAATTGAAAAACTGTTTTTT
CDR3: CASSRKEGGGIEKLFF
J: TRBJ1-4
size: -
D: -
length: 16
V: TRBV4-1

DNA: TGTGCCACCAGCAGAGATGGACCGGTGCTCCACTTT
CDR3: CATSRDGPVLHF
J: TRBJ1-6
size: -
D: -
length: 12
V: TRBV15

DNA: TGTGCCAGCAGTAGGGGGTTCTCCTACGAGCAGTACTTC
CDR3: CASSRGFSYEQYF
J: TRBJ2-7
size: -
D: -
length: 13
V: TRBV2

DNA: TGTGCCAGCAGCAGCCGACAGGCGAGCTCCTACAATGAGCAGTTCTTC
CDR3: CASSSRQASSYNEQFF
J: TRBJ2-1
size: -
D: -
length: 16
V: TRBV7-9

DNA: TGTGCCAGCAGCCGACAGGCGAGCTCCTATAATTCACCCCTCCACTTT
CDR3: CASSRQASSYNSPLHF
J: TRBJ1-6
size: -
D: -
length: 16
V: TRBV2

DNA: TGTGCCAGCAGCACCCGACAGGGGGCAGACGAAAAACTGTTTTTT
CDR3: CASSTRQGADEKLFF
J: TRBJ1-4
size: once
D: -
length: 15
V: TRBV21-1

DNA: TGTGCCAGCAGCCCTAGCGGGGGGTTCAATGAGCAGTTCTTC
CDR3: CASSPSGGFNEQFF
J: TRBJ2-1
size: -
D: TRBD2
length: 14
V: TRBV7-9

DNA: TGTGCCACCAGCAGAGATCGGGGGGGAGCCGAGCAGTACTTC
CDR3: CATSRDRGGAEQYF
J: TRBJ2-7
size: -
D: TRBD2
length: 14
V: TRBV15

DNA: TGTGCCAGCAGCCCAAGGGCGTTCGCGAACACCGGGGAGCTGTTTTTT
CDR3: CASSPRAFANTGELFF
J: TRBJ2-2
size: -
D: -
length: 16
V: TRBV9

DNA: TGTGCCATCAGTGGAGACAGGGGAGAAAATTCACCCCTCCACTTT
CDR3: CAISGDRGENSPLHF
J: TRBJ1-6
size: -
D: TRBD1
length: 15
V: TRBV10-3

DNA: TGTGCCAGCTCACCAGGGCAAGACACTGAAGCTTTCTTT
CDR3: CASSPGQDTEAFF
J: TRBJ1-1
size: -
D: -
length: 13
V: TRBV18

DNA: TGTGCCAGCAGTTACGTCCGGACAGGGGGAAACTATGGCTACACCTTC
CDR3: CASSYVRTGGNYGYTF
J: TRBJ1-2
size: -
D: TRBD1
length: 16
V: TRBV6-5

DNA: TGTGCCAGTACCCCCGATGGGGGGGCGCGGAATCAGCCCCAGCATTTT
CDR3: CASTPDGGARNQPQHF
J: TRBJ1-5
size: -
D: -
length: 16
V: TRBV19

DNA: TGTGCCAGCAGCTTGGGGACTAGCGCGCCCGGGGAGACCCAGTACTTC
CDR3: CASSLGTSAPGETQYF
J: TRBJ2-5
size: -
D: TRBD2
length: 16
V: TRBV5-4

DNA: TGCGCCAGCAGCGCACAGACTAGCGGGGGGAGCTCCTACGAGCAGTACTTC
CDR3: CASSAQTSGGSSYEQYF
J: TRBJ2-7
size: -
D: TRBD2
length: 17
V: TRBV5-1

DNA: TGTGCCTGGAAATCGGTACCCTTGAATTCACCCCTCCACTTT
CDR3: CAWKSVPLNSPLHF
J: TRBJ1-6
size: -
D: -
length: 14
V: TRBV30

DNA: TGTGCCAGCAGCTTAGTCAGAGAGGAAACTGAAGCTTTCTTT
CDR3: CASSLVREETEAFF
J: TRBJ1-1
size: few
D: -
length: 14
V: TRBV5-6

DNA: TGCGCCAGCAGCCTGGACCTGAGCTCCTACAATGAGCAGTTCTTC
CDR3: CASSLDLSSYNEQFF
J: TRBJ2-1
size: -
D: -
length: 15
V: TRBV5-1

DNA: TGTGCCAGCAGTGAAACCCTCGAGGATACGCAGTATTTT
CDR3: CASSETLEDTQYF
J: TRBJ2-3
size: -
D: -
length: 13
V: TRBV6-1

DNA: TGTGCCAGCAGCCAAAACAGGGTTGGGTACGAGCAGTACTTC
CDR3: CASSQNRVGYEQYF
J: TRBJ2-7
size: once
D: -
length: 14
V: TRBV11-2